This T cell receptor beta chain was sequenced in a study of blood T cell repertoires in COVID-19. Remarks on this clone: This same CDR3 is encoded by further DNA sequences in the sample.

V was cut by 3 bases and J by 2 bases, with 10 bases left in between. Germline CDR1 KGHSH, CDR2 LQKENI. The CDR3 is 14 residues long. The protocol was immunoSEQ multiplex PCR, while the TCRdb copy is restricted to in-frame clones and leaves out a portion. The sample has over 250,000 clones; about 85% are singletons. This sequence joins TRBV18 and TRBJ1-1, with a tentative D call TRBD1 (6 bases). The receptor was derived from a human donor in a cohort sampled during active COVID-19. Material for sequencing was peripheral blood. In DNA form, the CDR3 reads TGTGCCAGCTCACCGGGACAAAGAAACACTGAAGCTTTCTTT. This translates into CASSPGQRNTEAFF.